This record covers a single T cell receptor (beta chain). The antigen is undetermined. The record originates from a study of shared clonotypes between healthy human individuals. Study at large: Donors consisted of a couple of women and a few men between 18 and 49. Findings and limits, study-wide: The four-donor shared clonotypes exceeded non-shared clonotypes in generation probability, with non-shared ones scoring lower. Sorted-subset sequencing was shown by rarefaction to be incomplete despite large depth.

Authors' data handling: Junction-only immunoSEQ data arrived without quality scores, meaning filtering differed. Assay: immunoSEQ multiplex PCR; the TCRdb copy retains only in-frame clones and omits some. V and J calls and clone size are given by that table; D and trimming were obtained from the DNA. Among over 2 million clones listed, roughly 92% were seen once. The CDR3 is 18 residues long. Germline values: CDR1 SGHRS, CDR2 YFSETQ. J gave up 1 base and V 4 bases, and 16 bases lay outside the gene matches. Sequencing was done on a sample of naive CD4+ T cells from PBMCs. The subset is: CD45RA+ positively selected. This TCR was sampled from a man between 18 and 29 years old in good health. Some clones in this sample may be carry-over from other donors' samples. This chain connects TRBV5-1 to TRBJ1-1; 7 bases are shared with TRBD1. The CDR3: CASSPDLRTGTENTEAFF. As DNA, the CDR3 is TGCGCCAGCAGCCCCGACCTTCGAACCGGGACAGAGAACACTGAAGCTTTCTTT.